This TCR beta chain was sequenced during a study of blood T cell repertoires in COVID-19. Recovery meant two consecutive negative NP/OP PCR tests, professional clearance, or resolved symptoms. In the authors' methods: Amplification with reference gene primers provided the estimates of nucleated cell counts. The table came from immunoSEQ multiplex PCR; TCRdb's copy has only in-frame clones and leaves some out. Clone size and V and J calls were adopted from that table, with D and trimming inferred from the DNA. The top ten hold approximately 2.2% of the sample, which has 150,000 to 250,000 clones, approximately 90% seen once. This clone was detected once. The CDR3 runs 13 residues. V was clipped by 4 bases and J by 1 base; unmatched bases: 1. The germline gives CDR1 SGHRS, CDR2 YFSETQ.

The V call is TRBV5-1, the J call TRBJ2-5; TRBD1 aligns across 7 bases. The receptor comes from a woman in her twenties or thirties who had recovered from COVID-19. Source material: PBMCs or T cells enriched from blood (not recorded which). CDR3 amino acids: CASSRQGQETQYF. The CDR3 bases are TGCGCCAGCAGCCGACAGGGCCAAGAGACCCAGTACTTC.